This passage covers 15 T cell receptor beta chains from one sample sequenced in a study of blood T cells in healthy people across ages. A second PCR of about 7 to 11 cycles used a sample-barcoded 5' primer and a J-beta primer mix. TCRdb used MiXCR to reprocess the 5' RACE reads, holding one entry per CDR3 protein. The table shows about 620,000 distinct CDR3 sequences, with about 21% occurring only once. The sample was blood. The receptors come from a man aged 65-85 years in good health.

In its sample, this clonotype was seen a few times. This rearrangement joins TRBV6-2 or TRBV6-3 to TRBJ2-1; 8 positions agree with TRBD2. TRBJ2-5 explains the end of the DNA better; the J call may be wrong. Germline V gives CDR1 MNHEY, CDR2 SVGEGT. CDR3 length: 15 residues. The chain's CDR3 is CASSYSAGGIETQYF. As DNA, the CDR3 is TGTGCCAGCAGTTACTCTGCGGGAGGTATAGAGACCCAGTACTTC.

This chain links TRBV2 with TRBJ1-5, with TRBD1 matching 9 bases. Germline trimming cut 0 bases from V and 7 bases from J; bases unmatched to any gene: 10. CDR1 is SNHLY and CDR2 is FYNNEI in the germline V gene. The CDR3 is 17 residues long. The CDR3 sequence is CASSEALGGQGSQPQHF. The CDR3 bases are TGTGCCAGCAGTGAAGCGCTTGGGGGACAGGGCAGCCAGCCCCAGCATTTT.

This chain links TRBV12-3 or TRBV12-4 with TRBJ1-3; tentatively, D is TRBD1 (6 bases). Trimming shortened V by 4 bases and J by 0 bases, and 13 bases separated the two germline ends. The CDR3 extends over 16 amino acids. CDR3 loop: CASSYREEGSGNTIYF. CDR3 DNA sequence: TGTGCCAGCAGTTACAGGGAGGAGGGCTCTGGAAACACCATATATTTT.

Only a few counts were recorded for this clonotype. The gene calls are TRBV10-3 and TRBJ2-7; maybe TRBD1 (6 bases). The CDR3 covers 14 residues. With 4 bases removed from V and 0 bases from J, the gap between germline ends came to 10 bases. Germline CDR1 is ENHRY and CDR2 is SYGVKD. DNA of the CDR3: TGTGCCATCAGTGCGAAGGGGGTCTCCTACGAGCAGTACTTC. This gives the protein CAISAKGVSYEQYF.

The CDR3 loop reads CASSPGGRTETQYF. In nucleotides, the CDR3 is TGTGCCAGCAGCCCAGGGGGGAGGACAGAGACCCAGTACTTC. This chain joins TRBV11-2 and TRBJ2-5, with a weak D call TRBD1 (7 bases). Germline V gene sequence: CDR1 SGHAT, CDR2 FQNNGV. The V end lost 5 bases, the J end lost 4 bases, and 14 bases lay between the germline ends. There are 14 residues in the CDR3. The full variable domain, in which reference TRBV11-2 and TRBJ2-5 provide the parts outside the CDR3, is EAGVAQSPRYKIIEKRQSVAFWCNPISGHATLYWYQQILGQGPKLLIQFQNNGVVDDSQLPKDRFSAERLKGVDSTLKIQPAKLEDSAVYLCASSPGGRTETQYFGPGTRLLVL.

The gene calls are TRBV20-1 and TRBJ2-7, with 7 positions matching TRBD2. This CDR3 comprises 13 residues. Germline trimming cut 1 base from V and 7 bases from J; bases unmatched to any gene: 7. Germline CDR1 and CDR2: DFQATT and SNEGSKA (reference sequence). In DNA, the CDR3 is TGCAGTGCTAGAGTAGCAAGGGAGGGTGAGCAGTACTTC. Encoded protein: CSARVAREGEQYF.

The J gene is TRBJ2-3, the V gene TRBV6-5, with TRBD2 matching 10 bases. The V and J ends lost 3 bases and 4 bases, in that order; junction bases with no gene match: 1. This CDR3 contains 14 residues. The germline V gene has CDR1 MNHEY and CDR2 SVGAGI. DNA for the CDR3: TGTGCCAGCAGTTATGGACTAGCGGCAGATACGCAGTATTTT. This encodes CASSYGLAADTQYF.

This clonotype has only a few counts. CDR3 residues: CASSASGPREPQHF. CDR3 in DNA: TGTGCCAGCAGTGCCTCGGGACCTCGGGAGCCCCAGCATTTT. J is TRBJ1-5 and V is TRBV25-1, with D tentatively TRBD1 (5 bases). Germline CDR1 reads MGHDK; CDR2 reads SYGVNS. V lost 4 bases and J lost 8, with 15 bases in between. The CDR3 has 14 residues.

This clonotype was seen a handful of times. The chain has TRBV7-2 and TRBJ2-5; 8 bases are a match to TRBD2. V trimming: 2 bases; J trimming: 5 bases; junction bases outside the gene matches: 7. The CDR3 has 15 amino acids. From germline, CDR1 is SGHTA and CDR2 FQGNSA. Written as DNA, the CDR3 is TGTGCCAGCAGCTTACAGAGCGGGAGAGCGGAGACCCAGTACTTC. Protein sequence: CASSLQSGRAETQYF.

The chain has TRBV24-1 and TRBJ1-2, with 9 bases identical to TRBD1. CDR3 size: 14 residues. Germline CDR1 reads KGHDR; CDR2 reads SFDVKD. J was trimmed by 8 bases and V by 4 bases; bases with no gene match: 7. Here the CDR3 reads CATSDNGQGKGYTF. CDR3 in DNA: TGTGCCACCAGTGACAACGGACAGGGGAAGGGCTACACCTTC.

V is TRBV19 and J is TRBJ2-5; 9 bases align to TRBD2. J was trimmed by 5 bases and V by 3 bases; bases with no gene match: 10. Germline V gene data show CDR1 as LNHDA and CDR2 as SQIVND (reference sequence). The CDR3 covers 16 residues. The CDR3 region is CASSIRGSGRAETQYF. The DNA of the CDR3 is TGTGCCAGTAGTATCCGTGGTAGCGGGAGAGCCGAGACCCAGTACTTC. Complete variable domain (other parts from reference TRBV19 and TRBJ2-5): DGGITQSPKYLFRKEGQNVTLSCEQNLNHDAMYWYRQDPGQGLRLIYYSQIVNDFQKGDIAEGYSVSREKKESFPLTVTSAQKNPTAFYLCASSIRGSGRAETQYFGPGTRLLVL.

The chain has TRBV20-1 and TRBJ1-2; 8 bases match TRBD1. CDR1 DFQATT and CDR2 SNEGSKA come from the germline V gene (reference sequence). CDR3 length: 14 amino acids. The J segment lost 3 bases and the V segment lost 1 base, leaving 4 bases of the junction unmatched. The CDR3 DNA reads TGCAGTGCTAGAGCTGGACAGGGAGACTATGGCTACACCTTC. It codes for CSARAGQGDYGYTF.

This clonotype was seen a few times. The chain recombines TRBV12-3 or TRBV12-4 with TRBJ2-1, with TRBD2 matching over 8 bases. Trimming cost V 6 bases and J 8 bases; bases outside gene matches: 9. This CDR3 region has 14 residues. The DNA of the CDR3 is TGTGCCAGCAGGGCGGCGGGAGGAGGCCATGAGCAGTTCTTC. This codes for CASRAAGGGHEQFF.

The chain joins TRBV20-1 to TRBJ1-5; D perhaps matches TRBD1 (5 bases). Germline loops: CDR1 DFQATT, CDR2 SNEGSKA (reference sequence). Trimming removed 3 bases at V and 3 bases at J, with 12 bases between. CDR3 length: 14 residues. CDR3 residues: CSASRQGFNQPQHF. CDR3 DNA sequence: TGCAGTGCTAGCCGGCAGGGTTTCAATCAGCCCCAGCATTTT.

Only a few counts were recorded for this clonotype. The V and J genes are TRBV5-1 and TRBJ2-7; TRBD2 matches at 9 bases. The CDR3 runs 15 residues. J was trimmed by 4 bases and V by 4 bases; bases with no gene match: 9. Germline V gives CDR1 SGHRS, CDR2 YFSETQ. CDR3 nucleotides: TGCGCCAGCAGCATCAATCTAGCGGGATATTACGAGCAGTACTTC. Protein product: CASSINLAGYYEQYF.